This entry describes one TCR beta chain. Its antigen remains unknown. V was clipped by 1 base and J by 11 bases, with 17 bases between them. This CDR3 has 14 amino acids. From germline, CDR1 is MNHNS and CDR2 SASEGT. TCRdb keeps only in-frame clones here, not all; method: immunoSEQ multiplex PCR. The table lists some 48,000 clones, approximately 95% of them singletons. This record belongs to a study of graft-versus-host responses after intestinal transplantation. Turning to the study itself: Multivisceral, liver-intestinal, or isolated intestinal grafts were transplanted into recipients. Findings and caveats of the study: Some GvH clones appeared in ileal mucosa or blood before recipient bone marrow.

J is TRBJ1-1 and V is TRBV6-1; tentative D call: TRBD1 (6 bases). The sample in question was unstimulated CD8+ T cells sorted from spleen or lymph node cells, obtained before transplant. The receptor was derived from a human donor who was the organ donor for an intestinal transplant. Here the CDR3 reads CASSEGTGPVGAFF. DNA of the CDR3: TGTGCCAGCAGTGAAGGTACAGGGCCAGTCGGTGCTTTCTTT.